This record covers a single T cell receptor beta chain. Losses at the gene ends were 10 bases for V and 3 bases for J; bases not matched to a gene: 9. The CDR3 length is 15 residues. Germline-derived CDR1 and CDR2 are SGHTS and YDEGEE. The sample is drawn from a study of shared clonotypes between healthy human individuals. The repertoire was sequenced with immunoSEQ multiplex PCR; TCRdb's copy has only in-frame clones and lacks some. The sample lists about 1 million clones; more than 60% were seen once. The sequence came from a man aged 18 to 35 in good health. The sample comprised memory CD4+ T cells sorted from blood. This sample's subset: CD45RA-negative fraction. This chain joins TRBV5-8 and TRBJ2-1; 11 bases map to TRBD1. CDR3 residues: CAGRGGTGGYNEQFF. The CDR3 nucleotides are TGTGCCGGACGGGGAGGGACAGGGGGCTACAATGAGCAGTTCTTC.